The clone carrying this T cell receptor beta chain has a count of ten or more. The data stem from a study of regulatory T cells in long-lasting Graves disease. The V end lost 5 bases, the J end lost 1 base, and 13 bases lay between the germline ends. The CDR3 runs 15 residues. Construction of the TCR beta libraries employed iRepertoire HTBI primers in conjunction with Arm-PCR of CDR3 regions. TCRdb called the multiplex PCR reads again in MiXCR, with one record for every CDR3 protein. The sample contains about 220,000 distinct CDR3 sequences, 15% to 20% of which appear only once. The time point: newly diagnosed GD, antithyroid drugs for less than 3 months. There was RNA extracted from PBMCs, and the TCR library was made from it. Xi'an, China, was home to the endocrinology department that provided patients. This sample was also put to use in a study of T cells in Graves' hyperthyroidism and ophthalmopathy. That work adds: RT-PCR in the first round (using the HTBI primer set) targeted the TCR CDR3.

This clonotype was sampled from a woman younger than 45 with Graves disease. Sequenced material: peripheral blood mononuclear cells (PBMCs), taken at new diagnosis, from a patient treated with antithyroid drugs. This chain uses TRBV12-3 or TRBV12-4 with TRBJ2-3; the D is unclear. The CDR3 nucleotides are TGTGCCAGCAGTCCGGACCATCTCGGCACAGATACGCAGTATTTT. Translation: CASSPDHLGTDTQYF.